This TCR beta chain is drawn from a study of blood T cell repertoires in COVID-19. On the study more broadly: Collection of acute and convalescent COVID-19 samples took place in the United States, Italy and Spain.

Assay used: immunoSEQ multiplex PCR; TCRdb lists only in-frame clones, some missing. The sample includes approximately 260,000 clones, approximately 88% of them seen just once. CDR1 is LNHDA, CDR2 SQIVND, per germline (reference sequence). This CDR3 comprises 18 residues. V shed 0 bases, J shed 5 bases, and the junction held 7 bases outside the gene matches. The gene calls are TRBV19 and TRBJ2-1; TRBD2 aligns across 13 bases. Sequencing input: peripheral blood. The TCR sequence derives from an older woman with COVID-19, enrolled during active disease. The chain's CDR3 is CASSIEGVGLAGNNEQFF. CDR3 DNA sequence: TGTGCCAGTAGTATAGAGGGGGTGGGACTAGCGGGAAACAATGAGCAGTTCTTC.